The 31 T cell receptor beta chains given below trace back to one sample, sequenced in a study of blood T cells in healthy people across ages. Sample-barcoded 5' priming and a J-beta primer mix drove a second PCR of roughly 6 to 12 cycles. Each CDR3 protein gets one entry after TCRdb re-called the 5' RACE reads with MiXCR. The table shows around 800,000 distinct CDR3 sequences, with less than 70% occurring only once. The sample comprised blood. All receptors derive from a man older than 75 in good health.

This clonotype appeared a single time. V usage is TRBV10-3 and J usage is TRBJ2-7; D might be TRBD1 (6 bases). Germline V gives CDR1 ENHRY, CDR2 SYGVKD. The CDR3 is 14 residues long. Trimming pared 6 bases from V and 2 bases from J, leaving 14 bases between. CDR3 in DNA: TGTGCCATCAGAGAAACAGGGAATCCCTACGAGCAGTACTTC. It specifies CAIRETGNPYEQYF.

On this clonotype: It may be a read error: a sequence one base away is much more abundant. V usage is TRBV27 and J usage is TRBJ2-3; D unclear. The CDR3 spans 13 residues. Per the germline V gene, CDR1 is MNHEY and CDR2 is SMNVEV (reference sequence). Trimming removed 3 bases from V and 1 base from J, with 5 bases in between. The CDR3 protein is CASSFWGTDTQYF. The CDR3 DNA reads as TGTGCCAGCAGTTTCTGGGGCACAGATACGCAGTATTTT.

CDR3 coding DNA: TGTGCCAGCAGCTTAGCAACAGTACCTGCCGGGGAGCTGTTTTTT. It specifies CASSLATVPAGELFF. The gene calls are TRBV7-9 and TRBJ2-2; D gene ambiguous. Germline V lookup: CDR1 SEHNR, CDR2 FQNEAQ (reference sequence). The CDR3 totals 15 residues. Trimming left V 0 bases short and J 6 bases short, with 11 bases between. Variable domain in full (rest from reference TRBV7-9 and TRBJ2-2): DTGVSQNPRHKITKRGQNVTFRCDPISEHNRLYWYRQTLGQGPEFLTYFQNEAQLEKSRLLSDRFSAERPKGSFSTLEIQRTEQGDSAMYLCASSLATVPAGELFFGEGSRLTVL.

This clonotype was detected a few times. The chain couples TRBV28 to TRBJ1-2; D call uncertain. CDR1 and CDR2 from the germline V gene are MDHEN and SYDVKM. The CDR3 loop spans 13 amino acids. The germline V and J ends were trimmed by 2 bases and 3 bases, with 7 bases remaining between them. Here the CDR3 DNA reads TGTGCCAGCAGTTTAATGGGGTACTATGGCTACACCTTC. Amino acids: CASSLMGYYGYTF.

This clonotype was observed a few times. The chain recombines TRBV20-1 with TRBJ2-1, with 7 bases that match TRBD2. Germline values: CDR1 DFQATT, CDR2 SNEGSKA (reference sequence). This CDR3 region has 12 residues. Germline trimming cut 3 bases from V and 8 bases from J; bases unmatched to any gene: 4. CDR3 sequence: CSASKGRDEQFF. The CDR3 DNA is TGCAGTGCTAGTAAAGGGAGGGATGAGCAGTTCTTC.

The chain couples TRBV11-2 to TRBJ2-1; 11 bases are a match to TRBD2. This CDR3 has 15 residues. V lost 3 bases to trimming and J lost 8 bases; unmatched junction nucleotides: 6. From germline, CDR1 is SGHAT and CDR2 FQNNGV. The CDR3 region has the DNA TGTGCCAGCAGCTTTACTAGCGGGAGAATCGATGAGCAGTTCTTC. It yields the protein CASSFTSGRIDEQFF.

This rearrangement joins TRBV9 to TRBJ2-1; 8 nucleotides match TRBD1. The germline V gene has CDR1 SGDLS and CDR2 YYNGEE. The V segment lost 4 bases and the J segment 1 base; nucleotides outside the gene matches: 7. The CDR3 runs to 16 residues. The CDR3 region has the DNA TGTGCCAGCAGCCCTTTCGGGACAGGATCCTACAATGAGCAGTTCTTC. It is translated as CASSPFGTGSYNEQFF.

The sample holds one count of this clonotype. The genes are TRBV18 and TRBJ2-7, with a tentative D call TRBD1 (6 bases). The CDR3 length is 15 residues. V was cut by 6 bases and J by 0 bases, with 15 bases left in between. Germline V gene lookup returns CDR1 KGHSH and CDR2 LQKENI. The CDR3 loop is CASSSGTPSSYEQYF. The DNA of the CDR3 is TGTGCCAGCTCGTCCGGGACACCGAGCTCCTACGAGCAGTACTTC.

Notes on this clonotype: An end of the junction does not agree with germline; a read error may underlie this. The chain couples TRBV3-1 to TRBJ2-7, with TRBD2 matching over 8 bases. The CDR3 totals 15 residues. Germline lookup yields CDR1 LGHDT and CDR2 YNNKEL (reference sequence). The CDR3 spells CTSSQDRVAGYEQYF. CDR3 in DNA: TGTACCAGCAGCCAAGATAGGGTAGCGGGATACGAGCAGTACTTC.

The rearrangement joins TRBV18 to TRBJ2-1; D not resolved. The CDR3 sequence is 12 residues long. Looked up from germline, CDR1 is KGHSH and CDR2 is LQKENI. The V and J ends lost 2 bases and 10 bases respectively, with 9 bases between them. In DNA form, the CDR3 reads TGTGCCAGCTCACCAGGGTCCAGAGAGCAGTTCTTC. As protein: CASSPGSREQFF. The full variable domain, completed using reference TRBV18 and TRBJ2-1, is NAGVMQNPRHLVRRRGQEARLRCSPMKGHSHVYWYRQLPEEGLKFMVYLQKENIIDESGMPKERFSAEFPKEGPSILRIQQVVRGDSAAYFCASSPGSREQFFGPGTRLTVL.

The chain employs TRBV7-8 and TRBJ2-1, with 11 bases aligning to TRBD2. CDR3 length: 15 residues. The J segment lost 2 bases and the V segment lost 4 bases, leaving 1 base of the junction unmatched. The germline V gene has CDR1 SGHVS and CDR2 FQNEAQ. The CDR3 loop reads CASSSTSGAYNEQFF. The CDR3, as DNA: TGTGCCAGCAGCTCGACTAGCGGGGCCTACAATGAGCAGTTCTTC.

The rearrangement joins TRBV3-1 to TRBJ2-3; 12 bases line up with TRBD2. The germline V gene encodes CDR1 LGHDT and CDR2 YNNKEL (reference sequence). V was pared by 1 base and J by 14 bases, with 16 bases of the junction left unmatched. This CDR3 region has 17 residues. CDR3 amino acids: CASSQGLAGGGHRYAYF. CDR3 nucleotide sequence: TGTGCCAGCAGCCAAGGGCTAGCGGGAGGGGGGCACAGATACGCGTATTTT.

This clonotype appeared a few times. The rearrangement joins TRBV6-1 to TRBJ2-3; D is undetermined. Trimming took 1 base from V and 14 from J, leaving 13 bases between them. Germline V gene data show CDR1 as MNHNS and CDR2 as SASEGT. CDR3 length equals 12 residues. The CDR3 DNA follows: TGTGCCAGCAGTGAAGGTGGGGTTGGCGCGTATTTT. Translation: CASSEGGVGAYF.

This clonotype occurred a few times. The chain couples TRBV3-1 to TRBJ1-1, with D tentatively TRBD1 (6 bases). Germline CDR1 is LGHDT and CDR2 is YNNKEL (reference sequence). This CDR3 is 14 amino acids long. The V end lost 4 bases, the J end lost 8 bases, and 17 bases lay between the germline ends. CDR3 nucleotides: TGTGCCAGCAGCCTAAGATTACTGGGGACAGAAGCTTTCTTT. Its protein product is CASSLRLLGTEAFF.

This clonotype was detected a few times. This chain connects TRBV6-1 to TRBJ1-5; no clear D. Germline CDR1 is MNHNS and CDR2 is SASEGT. The CDR3 spans 14 residues. Trimming left V 8 bases short and J 4 bases short, with 15 bases between. The CDR3, as DNA: TGTGCCAGCTTTATATCACTCGTAAATCAGCCCCAGCATTTT. Its translation is CASFISLVNQPQHF.

This clonotype was picked up a small number of times. The V gene is TRBV20-1, the J gene TRBJ2-1; D may be TRBD1 or TRBD2 (6 bases each). The CDR3 has 16 amino acids. V lost 5 bases and J 7 bases, leaving 24 bases between the germline ends. Per germline, CDR1 DFQATT and CDR2 SNEGSKA (reference sequence). The CDR3 here is CSAPNRQGGTGNEQFF. Here the CDR3 DNA reads TGCAGTGCTCCTAATCGCCAGGGAGGCACAGGGAATGAGCAGTTCTTC.

This clonotype appeared a few times. This chain links TRBV20-1 with TRBJ2-5; TRBD2 might be the D (5 bases). CDR3 length: 12 residues. Germline V gives CDR1 DFQATT, CDR2 SNEGSKA (reference sequence). V shed 5 bases and J shed 4 bases, with 11 bases lying between them. CDR3 sequence: CSALGEGETQYF. The CDR3, as DNA: TGCAGTGCTCTCGGGGAAGGAGAGACCCAGTACTTC.

The chain is built from TRBV20-1 and TRBJ2-4; D might be TRBD1 (5 bases). The end of the DNA is better explained by TRBJ2-5, so the J call may be wrong. The CDR3 spans 14 residues. Germline V gene lookup returns CDR1 DFQATT and CDR2 SNEGSKA (reference sequence). In DNA form, the CDR3 reads TGCAGTGCTAGAGGGACACCCACCCAAGAGACCCAGTACTTC. It specifies CSARGTPTQETQYF.

This clonotype occurred a few times. The J gene is TRBJ2-7, the V gene TRBV6-2 or TRBV6-3; no clear D. Germline V gives CDR1 MNHEY, CDR2 SVGEGT. The CDR3 has 12 amino acids. V was clipped by 0 bases and J by 5 bases, with 5 bases between them. CDR3 DNA: TGTGCCAGCAGTTACTCGATGGACGAGCAGTACTTC. It codes for CASSYSMDEQYF.

This clonotype has just one count. In nucleotides, the CDR3 is TGTGCCAGCAGCCAATTACGGAGGCGCTACGAGCAGTACTTC. Translation gives CASSQLRRRYEQYF. The chain combines TRBV14 with TRBJ2-7, with D perhaps TRBD2 (5 bases). V lost 2 bases, J lost 3 bases, and 11 bases lay in between. Germline V gene sequence: CDR1 SGHDN, CDR2 FVKESK. This CDR3 spans 14 amino acids.

This chain links TRBV7-2 with TRBJ2-7; possibly TRBD1 for D (5 bases). Germline V gives CDR1 SGHTA, CDR2 FQGNSA. The CDR3 consists of 13 residues. Trimming left V 7 bases short and J 9 bases short, with 19 bases between. The CDR3 spells CASKGDPATLQYF. As DNA, the CDR3 is TGTGCCAGCAAAGGGGATCCCGCCACCCTGCAGTACTTC.

The V and J genes are TRBV27 and TRBJ2-5; 11 bases are a match to TRBD2. This CDR3 has 16 residues. V lost 3 bases to trimming and J lost 11 bases; unmatched junction nucleotides: 14. CDR1 and CDR2 from the germline V gene are MNHEY and SMNVEV (reference sequence). The DNA for the CDR3 is TGTGCCAGCAGTTTCCTTACTAGCGGGAGAGCCGATGAGCAGTACTTC. Its protein product is CASSFLTSGRADEQYF.

The chain carries TRBV20-1 and TRBJ1-2; 9 bases are a match to TRBD1. J gave up 2 bases and V 5 bases, and 3 bases lay outside the gene matches. Germline values: CDR1 DFQATT, CDR2 SNEGSKA (reference sequence). CDR3 length: 13 residues. The CDR3: CSALQGANYGYTF. DNA for the CDR3: TGCAGTGCTTTACAGGGGGCGAACTATGGCTACACCTTC.

This clonotype was found a few times. The chain joins TRBV29-1 to TRBJ2-1; possible D gene TRBD2, 5 bases. The germline gives CDR1 SQVTM, CDR2 ANQGSEA. Trimming removed 3 bases from V and 6 bases from J, with 12 bases in between. The CDR3 is 13 amino acids. This CDR3 is CSVEDTRINEQFF. The CDR3 DNA reads TGCAGCGTTGAGGATACTAGAATCAATGAGCAGTTCTTC.

This clonotype was counted many times. The chain has TRBV5-1 and TRBJ2-5, with D possibly being TRBD1 or TRBD2 (6 bases each). Germline V lookup: CDR1 SGHRS, CDR2 YFSETQ. Trimming pared 0 bases from V and 5 bases from J, leaving 11 bases between. This CDR3 has 14 residues. CDR3: CASSLEGGRETQYF. Here the CDR3 DNA reads TGCGCCAGCAGCTTGGAAGGGGGGAGGGAGACCCAGTACTTC.

This sequence joins TRBV20-1 and TRBJ2-7; TRBD2 aligns across 8 bases. The tail of the sequence fits TRBJ2-5 better, so the J call may be wrong. Per germline, CDR1 DFQATT and CDR2 SNEGSKA (reference sequence). The CDR3 runs 15 residues. CDR3 loop: CSASPSGRPGETQYF. The CDR3 DNA reads TGCAGTGCTAGCCCCAGCGGGAGACCCGGGGAGACCCAGTACTTC.

This clonotype was picked up a small number of times. The V gene is TRBV20-1, the J gene TRBJ2-1, with 10 positions matching TRBD2. Losses at the gene ends were 7 bases for V and 7 bases for J; bases not matched to a gene: 10. CDR1 and CDR2 (germline): DFQATT, SNEGSKA (reference sequence). The length of the CDR3 is 14 residues. CDR3 residues: CSVSRLAGVNEQFF. In nucleotides, the CDR3 is TGCAGTGTCAGCCGGCTAGCGGGGGTGAATGAGCAGTTCTTC.

The rearrangement joins TRBV7-8 to TRBJ1-1; 7 bases line up with TRBD1. Germline CDR1 reads SGHVS; CDR2 reads FQNEAQ. The J segment lost 1 base and the V segment lost 2 bases, leaving 19 bases of the junction unmatched. The CDR3 extends over 20 amino acids. CDR3 in amino acids: CASSLRQGVPLDVENTEAFF. The CDR3, as DNA: TGTGCCAGCAGCTTAAGGCAGGGGGTGCCTCTAGACGTTGAGAACACTGAAGCTTTCTTT.

This clonotype was seen a handful of times. V and J are TRBV29-1 and TRBJ1-2; 7 nucleotides align to TRBD1. V gave up 6 bases and J gave up 4 bases; unmatched junction bases: 8. CDR1 is SQVTM and CDR2 is ANQGSEA in the germline V gene. The CDR3 length is 13 residues. The CDR3: CSVMTGSSYGYTF. The CDR3 nucleotides read TGCAGCGTGATGACAGGGAGTAGCTATGGCTACACCTTC.

The CDR3 DNA reads TGCGCCAGCAGCCGAAGGGGTGCTGGGGCCAACGTCCTGACTTTC. The encoded protein is CASSRRGAGANVLTF. V is TRBV5-1 and J is TRBJ2-6, with D possibly matching TRBD1 (5 bases). The CDR3 has 15 amino acids. Between the trimmed V and J ends, which lost 4 bases and 2 bases, there was a span of 10 bases. CDR1 is SGHRS, CDR2 YFSETQ, per germline. Variable domain in full (rest from reference TRBV5-1 and TRBJ2-6): KAGVTQTPRYLIKTRGQQVTLSCSPISGHRSVSWYQQTPGQGLQFLFEYFSETQRNKGNFPGRFSGRQFSNSRSEMNVSTLELGDSALYLCASSRRGAGANVLTFGAGSRLTVL.

The V call is TRBV5-1, the J call TRBJ2-7; 9 nucleotides match TRBD2. Trimming cost V 0 bases and J 3 bases; bases outside gene matches: 13. The CDR3 sequence is 18 residues long. CDR1 and CDR2 (germline): SGHRS, YFSETQ. CDR3 in amino acids: CASSLEAGGPSSIYEQYF. The CDR3 DNA sequence: TGCGCCAGCAGCTTGGAAGCGGGAGGACCCTCATCCATCTACGAGCAGTACTTC.